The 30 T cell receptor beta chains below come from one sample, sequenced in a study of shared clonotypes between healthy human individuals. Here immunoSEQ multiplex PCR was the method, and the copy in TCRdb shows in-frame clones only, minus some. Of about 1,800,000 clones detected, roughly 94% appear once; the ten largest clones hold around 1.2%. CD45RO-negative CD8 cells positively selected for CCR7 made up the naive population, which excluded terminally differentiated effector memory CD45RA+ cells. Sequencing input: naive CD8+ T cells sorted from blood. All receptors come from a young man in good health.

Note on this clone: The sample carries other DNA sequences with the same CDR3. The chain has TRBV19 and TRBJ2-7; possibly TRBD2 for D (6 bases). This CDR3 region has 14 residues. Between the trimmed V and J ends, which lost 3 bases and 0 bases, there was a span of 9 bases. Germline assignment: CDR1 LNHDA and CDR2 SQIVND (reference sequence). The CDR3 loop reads CASSIGRGSYEQYF. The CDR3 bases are TGTGCCAGTAGTATCGGGCGGGGCTCCTACGAGCAGTACTTC.

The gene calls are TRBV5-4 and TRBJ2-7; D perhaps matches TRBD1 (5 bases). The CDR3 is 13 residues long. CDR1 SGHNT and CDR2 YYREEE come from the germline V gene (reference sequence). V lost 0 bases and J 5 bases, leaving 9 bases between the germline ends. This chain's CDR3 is CASSLAQGDEQYF. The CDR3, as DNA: TGTGCCAGCAGCTTGGCTCAGGGCGACGAGCAGTACTTC.

The CDR3 loop is CATPPGLADQETQYF. For the CDR3, the DNA is TGTGCCACCCCACCGGGACTAGCGGATCAAGAGACCCAGTACTTC. The chain employs TRBV15 and TRBJ2-5; 11 bases line up with TRBD2. Per germline, CDR1 LNHNV and CDR2 YYDKDF (reference sequence). Trimming at V came to 8 bases and at J to 2 bases, leaving 7 bases not matched to a gene. The CDR3 is made up of 15 amino acids.

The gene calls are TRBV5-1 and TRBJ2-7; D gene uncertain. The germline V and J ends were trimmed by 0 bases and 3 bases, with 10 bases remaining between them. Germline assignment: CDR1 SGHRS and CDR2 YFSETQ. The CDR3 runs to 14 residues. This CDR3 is CASSLGKGYYEQYF. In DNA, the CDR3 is TGCGCCAGCAGCTTGGGTAAGGGTTACTACGAGCAGTACTTC.

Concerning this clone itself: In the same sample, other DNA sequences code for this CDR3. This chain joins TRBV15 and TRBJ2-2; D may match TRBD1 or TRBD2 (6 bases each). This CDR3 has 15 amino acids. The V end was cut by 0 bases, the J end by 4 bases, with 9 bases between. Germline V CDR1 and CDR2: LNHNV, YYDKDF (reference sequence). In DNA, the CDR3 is TGTGCCACCAGCAGAGACAGGGGAGGCACCGGGGAGCTGTTTTTT. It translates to CATSRDRGGTGELFF.

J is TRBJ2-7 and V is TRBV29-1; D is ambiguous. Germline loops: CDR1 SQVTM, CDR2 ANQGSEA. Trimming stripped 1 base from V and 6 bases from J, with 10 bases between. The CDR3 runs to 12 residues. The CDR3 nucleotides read TGCAGCGTTGAAGGGAGTCTAGGCGAGCAGTACTTC. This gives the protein CSVEGSLGEQYF.

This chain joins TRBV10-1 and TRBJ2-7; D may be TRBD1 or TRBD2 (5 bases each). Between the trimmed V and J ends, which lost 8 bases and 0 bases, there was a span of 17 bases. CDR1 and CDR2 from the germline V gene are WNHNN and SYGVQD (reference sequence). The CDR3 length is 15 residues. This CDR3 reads CASPAPAGTSYEQYF. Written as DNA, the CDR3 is TGCGCCAGCCCTGCCCCCGCAGGGACCTCCTACGAGCAGTACTTC.

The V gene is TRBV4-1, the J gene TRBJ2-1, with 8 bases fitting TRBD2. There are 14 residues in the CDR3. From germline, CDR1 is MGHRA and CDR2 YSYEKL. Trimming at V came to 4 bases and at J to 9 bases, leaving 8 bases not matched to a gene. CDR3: CASSPLGLELEQFF. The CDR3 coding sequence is TGCGCCAGCAGCCCGTTGGGACTAGAACTTGAGCAGTTCTTC.

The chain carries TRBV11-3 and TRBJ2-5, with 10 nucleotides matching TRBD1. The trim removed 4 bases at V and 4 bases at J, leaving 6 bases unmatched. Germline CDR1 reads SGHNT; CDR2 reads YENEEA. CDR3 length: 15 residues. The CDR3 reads CASSWGTGVGETQYF. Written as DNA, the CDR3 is TGTGCCAGCAGCTGGGGGACAGGGGTGGGAGAGACCCAGTACTTC.

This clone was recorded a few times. The CDR3 coding sequence is TGTGCCAGCAGCTCCTTTGGGGCCGATTGGACTTCACCCCTCCACTTT. Translated: CASSSFGADWTSPLHF. The V and J genes are TRBV11-1 and TRBJ1-6; D may be TRBD1 (5 bases). CDR3 length: 16 residues. The V and J ends lost 4 bases and 9 bases respectively, with 19 bases between them. From germline, CDR1 is SGHAT and CDR2 FQDESV (reference sequence).

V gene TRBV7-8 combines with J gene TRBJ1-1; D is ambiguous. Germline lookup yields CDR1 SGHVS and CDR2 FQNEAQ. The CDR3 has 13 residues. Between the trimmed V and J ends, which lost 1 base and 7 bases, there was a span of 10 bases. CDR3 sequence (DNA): TGTGCCAGCAGCTTAGTTGGGGTAGATGAAGCTTTCTTT. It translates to CASSLVGVDEAFF.

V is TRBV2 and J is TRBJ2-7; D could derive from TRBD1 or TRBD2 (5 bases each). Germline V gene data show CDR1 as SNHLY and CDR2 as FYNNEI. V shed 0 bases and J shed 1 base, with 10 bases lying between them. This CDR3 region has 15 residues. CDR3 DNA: TGTGCCAGCAGTGAAGCTGGGGGACGGTCCTACGAGCAGTACTTC. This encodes CASSEAGGRSYEQYF. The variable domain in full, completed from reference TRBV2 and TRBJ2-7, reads EPEVTQTPSHQVTQMGQEVILRCVPISNHLYFYWYRQILGQKVEFLVSFYNNEISEKSEIFDDQFSVERPDGSNFTLKIRSTKLEDSAMYFCASSEAGGRSYEQYFGPGTRLTVT.

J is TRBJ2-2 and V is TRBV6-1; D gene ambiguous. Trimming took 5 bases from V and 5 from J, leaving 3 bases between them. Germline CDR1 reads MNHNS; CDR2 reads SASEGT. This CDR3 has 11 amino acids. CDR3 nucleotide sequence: TGTGCCAGCAGTAGTACCGGGGAGCTGTTTTTT. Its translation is CASSSTGELFF.

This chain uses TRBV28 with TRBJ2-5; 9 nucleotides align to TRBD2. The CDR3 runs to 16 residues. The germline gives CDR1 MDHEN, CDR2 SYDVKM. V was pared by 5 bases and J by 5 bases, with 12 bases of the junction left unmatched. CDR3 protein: CASSPVAGGPRETQYF. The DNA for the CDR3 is TGTGCCAGCAGTCCAGTCGCGGGGGGGCCCCGGGAGACCCAGTACTTC. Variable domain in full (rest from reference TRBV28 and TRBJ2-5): DVKVTQSSRYLVKRTGEKVFLECVQDMDHENMFWYRQDPGLGLRLIYFSYDVKMKEKGDIPEGYSVSREKKERFSLILESASTNQTSMYLCASSPVAGGPRETQYFGPGTRLLVL.

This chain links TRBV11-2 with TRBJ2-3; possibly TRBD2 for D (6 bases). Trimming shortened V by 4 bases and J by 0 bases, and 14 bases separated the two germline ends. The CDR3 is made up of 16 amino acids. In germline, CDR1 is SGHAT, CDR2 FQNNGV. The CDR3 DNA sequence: TGTGCCAGCAGCTCCTTCCCCGGGGGTAGCACAGATACGCAGTATTTT. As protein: CASSSFPGGSTDTQYF.

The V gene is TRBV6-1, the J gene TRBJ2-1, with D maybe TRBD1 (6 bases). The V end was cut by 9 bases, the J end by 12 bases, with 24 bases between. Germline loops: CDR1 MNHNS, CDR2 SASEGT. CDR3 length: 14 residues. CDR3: CASQAEQGTWGQFF. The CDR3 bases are TGTGCCAGTCAAGCGGAGCAGGGGACCTGGGGGCAGTTCTTC.

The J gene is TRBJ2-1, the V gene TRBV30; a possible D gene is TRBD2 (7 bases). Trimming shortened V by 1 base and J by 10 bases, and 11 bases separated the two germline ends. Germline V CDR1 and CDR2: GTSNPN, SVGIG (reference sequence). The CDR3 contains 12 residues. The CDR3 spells CAWSEGEGEQFF. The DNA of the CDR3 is TGTGCCTGGAGTGAGGGGGAGGGCGAGCAGTTCTTC.

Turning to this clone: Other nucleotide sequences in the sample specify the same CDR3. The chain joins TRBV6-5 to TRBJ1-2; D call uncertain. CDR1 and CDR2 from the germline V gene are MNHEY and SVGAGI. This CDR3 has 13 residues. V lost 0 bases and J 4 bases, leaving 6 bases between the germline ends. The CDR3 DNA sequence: TGTGCCAGCAGTTACTCGGAAGGCTATGGCTACACCTTC. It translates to CASSYSEGYGYTF.

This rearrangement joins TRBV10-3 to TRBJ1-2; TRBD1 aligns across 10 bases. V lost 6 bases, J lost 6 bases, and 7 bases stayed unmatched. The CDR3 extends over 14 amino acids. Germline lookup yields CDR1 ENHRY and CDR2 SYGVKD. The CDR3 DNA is TGTGCCATCAGCGAGGACAGGGGGGAGGATGGCTACACCTTC. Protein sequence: CAISEDRGEDGYTF.

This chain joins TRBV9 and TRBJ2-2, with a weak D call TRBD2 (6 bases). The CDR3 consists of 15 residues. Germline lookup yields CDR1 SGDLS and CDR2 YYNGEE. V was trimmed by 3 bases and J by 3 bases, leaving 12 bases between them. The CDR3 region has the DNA TGTGCCAGCAGCGCCCAATGGGGGGACACCGGGGAGCTGTTTTTT. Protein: CASSAQWGDTGELFF.

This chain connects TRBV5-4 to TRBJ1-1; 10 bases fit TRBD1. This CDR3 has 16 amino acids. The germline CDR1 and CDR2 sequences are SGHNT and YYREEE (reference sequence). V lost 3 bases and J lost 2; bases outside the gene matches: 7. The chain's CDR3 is CASSSDRGPPNTEAFF. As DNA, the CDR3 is TGTGCCAGCAGCTCAGACAGGGGGCCTCCTAACACTGAAGCTTTCTTT.

The CDR3 protein is CASSPNSMAAPSSYEQYF. For the CDR3, the DNA is TGTGCCAGCTCACCAAATTCGATGGCGGCGCCTAGCTCCTACGAGCAGTACTTC. This chain connects TRBV18 to TRBJ2-7; D not certain. Germline CDR1 KGHSH, CDR2 LQKENI. This CDR3 region has 18 residues. V was cut by 2 bases and J by 0 bases, with 20 bases left in between.

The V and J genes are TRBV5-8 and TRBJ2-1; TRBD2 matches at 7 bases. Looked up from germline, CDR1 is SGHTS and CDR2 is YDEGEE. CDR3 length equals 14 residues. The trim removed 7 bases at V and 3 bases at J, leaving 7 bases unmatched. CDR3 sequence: CASRYERGYNEQFF. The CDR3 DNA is TGTGCCAGCCGGTACGAGCGGGGCTACAATGAGCAGTTCTTC.

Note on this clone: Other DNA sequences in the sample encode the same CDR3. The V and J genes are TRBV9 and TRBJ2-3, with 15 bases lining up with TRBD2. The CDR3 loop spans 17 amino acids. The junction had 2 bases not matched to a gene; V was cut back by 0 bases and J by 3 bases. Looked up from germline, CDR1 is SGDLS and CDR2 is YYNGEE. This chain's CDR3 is CASSVEGLAGGTDTQYF. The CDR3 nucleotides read TGTGCCAGCAGCGTAGAGGGACTAGCGGGAGGAACAGATACGCAGTATTTT.

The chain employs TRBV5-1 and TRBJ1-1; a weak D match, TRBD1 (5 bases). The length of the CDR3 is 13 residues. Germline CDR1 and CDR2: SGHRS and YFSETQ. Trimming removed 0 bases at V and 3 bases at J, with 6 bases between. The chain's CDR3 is CASSLGGHTEAFF. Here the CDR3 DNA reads TGCGCCAGCAGCTTGGGGGGCCACACTGAAGCTTTCTTT.

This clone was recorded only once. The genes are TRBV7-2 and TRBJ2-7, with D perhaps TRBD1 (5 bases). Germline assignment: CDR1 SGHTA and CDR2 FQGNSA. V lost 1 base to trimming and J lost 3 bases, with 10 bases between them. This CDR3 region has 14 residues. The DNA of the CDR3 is TGTGCCAGCAGCTTAGACAGGACCCTCTACGAGCAGTACTTC. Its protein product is CASSLDRTLYEQYF.

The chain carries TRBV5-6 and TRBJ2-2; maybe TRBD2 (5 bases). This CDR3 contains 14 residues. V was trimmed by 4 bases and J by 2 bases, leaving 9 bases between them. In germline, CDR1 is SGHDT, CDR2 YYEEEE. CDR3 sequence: CASSPRDNTGELFF. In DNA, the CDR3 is TGTGCCAGCAGCCCGAGGGATAACACCGGGGAGCTGTTTTTT.

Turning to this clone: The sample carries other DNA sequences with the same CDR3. CDR3 nucleotide sequence: TGTGCCAGCAGCTTGGAGGGGACAGATACGCAGTATTTT. Translating gives CASSLEGTDTQYF. V gene TRBV5-4 combines with J gene TRBJ2-3, with D possibly matching TRBD1 (5 bases). The V end lost 0 bases, the J end lost 3 bases, and 5 bases lay between the germline ends. This CDR3 comprises 13 residues. Germline CDR1 is SGHNT and CDR2 is YYREEE (reference sequence). Filled out from reference TRBV5-4 and TRBJ2-3, the complete variable domain reads ETGVTQSPTHLIKTRGQQVTLRCSSQSGHNTVSWYQQALGQGPQFIFQYYREEENGRGNFPPRFSGLQFPNYSSELNVNALELDDSALYLCASSLEGTDTQYFGPGTRLTVL.

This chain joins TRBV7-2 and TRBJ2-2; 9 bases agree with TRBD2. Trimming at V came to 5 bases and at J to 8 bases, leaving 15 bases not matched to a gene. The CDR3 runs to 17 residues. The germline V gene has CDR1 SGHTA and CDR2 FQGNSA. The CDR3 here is CASSDYVISGSLGELFF. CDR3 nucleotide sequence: TGTGCCAGCAGCGATTATGTGATTAGCGGGAGTTTAGGGGAGCTGTTTTTT.

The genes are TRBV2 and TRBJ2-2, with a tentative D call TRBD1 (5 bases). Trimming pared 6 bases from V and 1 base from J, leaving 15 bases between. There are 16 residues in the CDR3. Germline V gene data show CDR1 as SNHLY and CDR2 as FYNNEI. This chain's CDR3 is CASSPPEGVNTGELFF. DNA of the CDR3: TGTGCCAGCAGCCCCCCGGAAGGGGTGAACACCGGGGAGCTGTTTTTT. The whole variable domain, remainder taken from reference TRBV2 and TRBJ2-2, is EPEVTQTPSHQVTQMGQEVILRCVPISNHLYFYWYRQILGQKVEFLVSFYNNEISEKSEIFDDQFSVERPDGSNFTLKIRSTKLEDSAMYFCASSPPEGVNTGELFFGEGSRLTVL.